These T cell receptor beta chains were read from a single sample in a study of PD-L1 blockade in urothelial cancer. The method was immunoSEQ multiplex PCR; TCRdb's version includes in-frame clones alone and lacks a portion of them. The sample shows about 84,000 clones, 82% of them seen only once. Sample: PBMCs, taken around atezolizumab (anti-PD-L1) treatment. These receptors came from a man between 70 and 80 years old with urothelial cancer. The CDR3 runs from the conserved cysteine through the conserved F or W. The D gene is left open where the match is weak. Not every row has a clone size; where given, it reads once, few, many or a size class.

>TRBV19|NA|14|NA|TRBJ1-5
TGTGCCAGTAGTATGTCGGGAGGCAATCAGCCCCAGCATTTT
CASSMSGGNQPQHF
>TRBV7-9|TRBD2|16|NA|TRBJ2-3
TGTGCCAGCAGCTTAAAGCTAGCGGGGACCACAGATACGCAGTATTTT
CASSLKLAGTTDTQYF
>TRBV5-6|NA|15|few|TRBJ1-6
TGTGCCAGCAGCTTGGGGGCACAGGGCAATTCACCCCTCCACTTT
CASSLGAQGNSPLHF
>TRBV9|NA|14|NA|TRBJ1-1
TGTGCCAGCAGCCCCGCGGTGGGGAACACTGAAGCTTTCTTT
CASSPAVGNTEAFF
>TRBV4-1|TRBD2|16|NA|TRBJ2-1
TGCGCCAGCAGCCAGGGAGCGGGGAGCTCCTACAATGAGCAGTTCTTC
CASSQGAGSSYNEQFF
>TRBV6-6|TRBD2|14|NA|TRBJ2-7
TGTGCCAGCAGTGGGAGCGCGGGAGCCTACGAGCAGTACTTC
CASSGSAGAYEQYF
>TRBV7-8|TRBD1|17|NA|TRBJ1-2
TGTGCCAGCAGCCCCGTAGGAGCGGGACAGGGAAACTATGGCTACACCTTC
CASSPVGAGQGNYGYTF
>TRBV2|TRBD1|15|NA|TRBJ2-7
TGTGCCAGCAGTGGCGGTGACAGGGCTACCTACGAGCAGTACTTC
CASSGGDRATYEQYF
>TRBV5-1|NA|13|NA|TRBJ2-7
TGCGCCAGCAAAAGGGACACCTCCTACGAGCAGTACTTC
CASKRDTSYEQYF
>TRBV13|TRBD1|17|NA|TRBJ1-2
TGTGCCAGCAGCTCTATGACGGGACAGGGGGCGCCGGGGGGCTACACCTTC
CASSSMTGQGAPGGYTF
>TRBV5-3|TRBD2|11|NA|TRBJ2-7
TGTGCCAGAAGCCGGGGGGGGGTTGGTATCTTC
CARSRGGVGIF
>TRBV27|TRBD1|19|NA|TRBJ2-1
TGTGCCAGCAGTTTATATGTCACGGGGACAGGGGGCTTCTACAATGAGCAGTTCTTC
CASSLYVTGTGGFYNEQFF
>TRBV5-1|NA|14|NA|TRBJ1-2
TGCGCCAGCAGCTTGGGCAGCCAGTGGGCTGGCTACACCTTC
CASSLGSQWAGYTF
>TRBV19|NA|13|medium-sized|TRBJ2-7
TGTGCCAGTAGTATAACAGTAAAGTACGAGCAGTACTTC
CASSITVKYEQYF
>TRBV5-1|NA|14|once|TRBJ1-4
TGCGCCAGCAGCCCTGACAGGTTAGGTGAAAAACTGTTTTTT
CASSPDRLGEKLFF
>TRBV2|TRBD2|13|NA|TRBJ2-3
TGTGCCAGCAAGAATACCCGGGAGGGTACGCAGTATTTT
CASKNTREGTQYF
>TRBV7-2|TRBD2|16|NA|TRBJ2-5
TGTGCCAGCAGCTTAGTAGGGGCTAGCGGGGAAGAGACCCAGTACTTC
CASSLVGASGEETQYF
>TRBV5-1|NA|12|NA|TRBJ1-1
TGCGCCAGCAGCTTGGTAGGAGTTGAAGCTTTCTTT
CASSLVGVEAFF
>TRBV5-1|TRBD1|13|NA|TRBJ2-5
TGCGCCAGCAGCACCGGACAGGCTAGGACCCAGTACTTC
CASSTGQARTQYF
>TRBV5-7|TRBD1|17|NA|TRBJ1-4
TGTGCCAGCACCCGAGAGGGACAGGGGGCCACTAATGAAAAACTGTTTTTT
CASTREGQGATNEKLFF
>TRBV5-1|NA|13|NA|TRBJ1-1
TGCGCCAGCAGCTCGACAAGGAACACTGAAGCTTTCTTT
CASSSTRNTEAFF
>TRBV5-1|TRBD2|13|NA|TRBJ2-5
TGCGCCAGCAGTCGGGGGGGCCAAGAGACCCAGTACTTC
CASSRGGQETQYF
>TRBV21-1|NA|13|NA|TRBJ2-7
TGTGCCAGCAATAGGACTATAGTCGACGAGCAGTACTTC
CASNRTIVDEQYF
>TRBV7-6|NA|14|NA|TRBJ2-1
TGTGCCAGCAGCTTAGGCGGGATGGTTAATGAGCAGTTCTTC
CASSLGGMVNEQFF
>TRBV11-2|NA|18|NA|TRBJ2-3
TGTGCCAGCAGCTTGCTTCGGACAGATACCTATAGCACAGATACGCAGTATTTT
CASSLLRTDTYSTDTQYF
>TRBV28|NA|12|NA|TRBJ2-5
TGTGCCAGCAGTCAAGAGGTCGTGACCCAGTACTTC
CASSQEVVTQYF
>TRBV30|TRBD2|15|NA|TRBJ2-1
TGTGCCTGGAACCGGGGACTAGCGGGAGTCAATGAGCAGTTCTTC
CAWNRGLAGVNEQFF
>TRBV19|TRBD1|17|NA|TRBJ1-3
TGTGCCAGTGCCCGGGGACAGGGGGCCCCCTCTGGAAACACCATATATTTT
CASARGQGAPSGNTIYF
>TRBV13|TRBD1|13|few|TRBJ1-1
TGTGCCAGCAGCTTTTCAGGGGGCCCTGAAGCTTTCTTT
CASSFSGGPEAFF
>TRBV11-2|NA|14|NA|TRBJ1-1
TGTGCCAGCAGCCCTGGACGGGGGAACACTGAAGCTTTCTTT
CASSPGRGNTEAFF
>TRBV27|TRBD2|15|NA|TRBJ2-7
TGTGCCAGCAGGAAGGGAGGGATATCGGACTACGAGCAGTACTTC
CASRKGGISDYEQYF
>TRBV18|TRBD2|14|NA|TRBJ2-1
TGTGCCAGCTCACCGAGCGGGAGTTACAATGAGCAGTTCTTC
CASSPSGSYNEQFF
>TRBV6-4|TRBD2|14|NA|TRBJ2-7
TGTGCCAGCAGTGGCGGACTAGTCGGCGGCGAGCAGTACTTC
CASSGGLVGGEQYF
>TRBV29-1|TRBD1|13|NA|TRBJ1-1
TGCAGCGTTGATTGGACAGGGAGCACTGAAGCTTTCTTT
CSVDWTGSTEAFF
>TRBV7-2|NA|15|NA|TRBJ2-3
TGTGCCAGCAGCCCCTACGCCGATCCCACAGATACGCAGTATTTT
CASSPYADPTDTQYF
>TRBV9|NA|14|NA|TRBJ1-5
TGTGCCAGCGCGCTAGAGGATAGCAATCAGCCCCAGCATTTT
CASALEDSNQPQHF
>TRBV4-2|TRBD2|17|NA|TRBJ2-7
TGTGCCAGCAGCCAAGGACTGGCGGGGGAAAGCTCCTACGAGCAGTACTTC
CASSQGLAGESSYEQYF
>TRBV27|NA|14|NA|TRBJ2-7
TGTGCCAGCAGTTTCGTCCAGGGAAGGCACGAGCAGTACTTC
CASSFVQGRHEQYF
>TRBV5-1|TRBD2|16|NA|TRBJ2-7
TGCGCCAGCAGCCTGGGGACTAGCAGGCAGTCTAGCGAGCAGTACTTC
CASSLGTSRQSSEQYF
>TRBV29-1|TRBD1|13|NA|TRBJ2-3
TGCAGCGTGGGACAGGGGTACACAGATACGCAGTATTTT
CSVGQGYTDTQYF
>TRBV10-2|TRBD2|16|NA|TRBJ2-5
TGCGCCAGCAGCCTTGGACTAGCGGGGGGCGGAGAGACCCAGTACTTC
CASSLGLAGGGETQYF
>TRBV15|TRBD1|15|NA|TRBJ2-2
TGTGCCACCAGCAGGGACAGGACGAACACCGGGGAGCTGTTTTTT
CATSRDRTNTGELFF
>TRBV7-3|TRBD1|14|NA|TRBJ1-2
TGTGCCAGCAGCGATCGGACAGGGAGCTATGGCTACACCTTC
CASSDRTGSYGYTF
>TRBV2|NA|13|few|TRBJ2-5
TGTGCCAGCAGTGACAGGGGCCAAGAGACCCAGTACTTC
CASSDRGQETQYF